Listed below are T cell receptor beta chains from one sample, sequenced in a study of blood T cell repertoires in COVID-19. Sequencing used immunoSEQ multiplex PCR; TCRdb keeps in-frame clones, though not all of them. Of around 190,000 clones listed, more than 60% were seen once; the top ten hold roughly 12%. Sequenced sample: peripheral blood. The receptors shown here come from a woman aged 50 to 60 with acute or convalescent COVID-19. CDR3s include the opening cysteine and the closing phenylalanine or tryptophan. The D gene is left open where the match is weak. Clone sizes are given selectively: once, few, many, or a class where the clone is expanded.

j_call v_call d_call clone_size cdr3_aa cdr3_nt
TRBJ2-7 TRBV12-3/TRBV12-4 . . CASSSLGVDEQYF TGTGCCAGCAGTTCTCTCGGGGTGGACGAGCAGTACTTC
TRBJ1-2 TRBV4-2 TRBD1 . CASSQDRGTGLGYTF TGTGCCAGCAGCCAAGATCGGGGGACAGGGCTTGGCTACACCTTC
TRBJ2-2 TRBV5-1 TRBD1 . CASSGLTGGFVTGELFF TGCGCCAGCAGCGGATTGACAGGGGGGTTTGTCACCGGGGAGCTGTTTTTT
TRBJ2-7 TRBV3-1/TRBV3-2 TRBD2 once CASEGRGGFYEQYF TGTGCCAGCGAGGGACGGGGGGGCTTCTACGAGCAGTACTTC
TRBJ1-5 TRBV7-2 . . CASSLDQGTWAPQHF TGTGCCAGCAGCTTAGATCAGGGGACCTGGGCGCCCCAGCATTTT
TRBJ1-1 TRBV7-2 TRBD1 few CASSQQGGTGEAFF TGTGCCAGCAGCCAACAAGGGGGGACAGGGGAAGCTTTCTTT
TRBJ2-1 TRBV10-3 . once CAISDRKGETYNEQFF TGTGCCATCAGTGACCGTAAGGGGGAGACCTACAATGAGCAGTTCTTC
TRBJ1-5 TRBV6-1 TRBD1 once CASSDRRDSSNQPQHF TGTGCCAGCAGTGATAGACGGGACAGTTCTAATCAGCCCCAGCATTTT
TRBJ2-1 TRBV2 . few CASRDTVNYNEQFF TGTGCCAGCCGGGACACGGTAAATTACAATGAGCAGTTCTTC
TRBJ2-7 TRBV24-1 TRBD2 . CATSVNGLAGYEQYF TGTGCCACCAGTGTCAACGGGCTAGCGGGCTACGAGCAGTACTTC
TRBJ2-4 TRBV6-2/TRBV6-3 . . CASSYGSDSKNIQYF TGTGCCAGCAGTTACGGCTCGGACAGCAAAAACATTCAGTACTTC
TRBJ2-5 TRBV7-9 TRBD1 . CASSRGTGRETQYF TGTGCCAGCAGTCGGGGGACAGGGCGAGAGACCCAGTACTTC
TRBJ2-1 TRBV7-8 . . CASSPTSYNEQFF TGTGCCAGCAGTCCTACCTCCTACAATGAGCAGTTCTTC
TRBJ2-7 TRBV11-2 . . CASSLVGGEQYF TGTGCCAGCAGCTTAGTGGGAGGAGAGCAGTACTTC
TRBJ2-3 TRBV4-3 TRBD1 . CASSQVPGQVDIDTQYF TGCGCCAGCAGCCAGGTTCCGGGACAGGTAGACATAGATACGCAGTATTTT
TRBJ2-7 TRBV6-5 . . CASRHRGAQTYEQYF TGTGCCAGCAGACATCGCGGGGCCCAAACCTACGAGCAGTACTTC
TRBJ2-3 TRBV5-8 . . CASSFGRVGTDTQYF TGTGCCAGCAGCTTTGGCAGGGTCGGCACAGATACGCAGTATTTT
TRBJ1-2 TRBV19 TRBD1 . CASSIVGQGWAFYGYTF TGTGCCAGTAGTATAGTGGGACAGGGTTGGGCCTTTTATGGCTACACCTTC
TRBJ2-3 TRBV19 TRBD1 . CASSIDRTGSTDTQYF TGTGCCAGTAGTATAGATAGGACAGGCAGCACAGATACGCAGTATTTT
TRBJ1-2 TRBV30 TRBD1 . CAWRVTGGDGGGYTF TGTGCCTGGAGGGTAACAGGGGGCGATGGTGGTGGCTACACCTTC
TRBJ2-7 TRBV9 TRBD2 . CASSVEAGGPLEQYF TGTGCCAGCAGCGTAGAAGCGGGAGGGCCTCTCGAGCAGTACTTC
TRBJ1-2 TRBV10-2 . . CASSENTYYGYTF TGCGCCAGCAGTGAGAACACCTACTATGGCTACACCTTC
TRBJ2-7 TRBV11-2 . . CASSWGISYEQYF TGTGCCAGCAGCTGGGGCATCTCCTACGAGCAGTACTTC
TRBJ2-7 TRBV28 TRBD1 once CASTQWTGTYEQYF TGTGCCAGCACCCAATGGACAGGGACCTACGAGCAGTACTTC
TRBJ2-3 TRBV7-8 TRBD2 . CASSSRSGGSTDTQYF TGTGCCAGCAGCTCAAGGAGCGGGGGGTCGACAGATACGCAGTATTTT
TRBJ2-3 TRBV6-5 TRBD2 . CASSYRLAGTDTQYF TGTGCCAGCAGTTACCGGCTAGCGGGCACAGATACGCAGTATTTT
TRBJ1-2 TRBV10-3 TRBD1 once CAISRDSLLDGYTF TGTGCCATCAGCCGGGACAGCCTGCTTGATGGCTACACCTTC
TRBJ2-2 TRBV28 . . CASRPTGTNTGELFF TGTGCCAGCAGACCTACAGGAACGAACACCGGGGAGCTGTTTTTT
TRBJ1-3 TRBV30 TRBD1 . CAWDRGSGNTIYF TGTGCCTGGGACAGGGGGAGTGGAAACACCATATATTTT
TRBJ2-1 TRBV6-5 TRBD1 . CASSSTGGDNEQFF TGTGCCAGCAGTTCGACAGGGGGTGACAATGAGCAGTTCTTC
TRBJ1-2 TRBV27 . . CASSGGAGSTF TGTGCCAGCAGTGGGGGGGCAGGATCCACCTTC
TRBJ1-2 TRBV5-1 . . CASSLEGAGLNGYTF TGCGCCAGCAGCTTAGAAGGGGCAGGGTTGAATGGCTACACCTTC
TRBJ1-1 TRBV5-1 . . CASSLGTFNTEAFF TGCGCCAGCAGCTTGGGGACATTTAACACTGAAGCTTTCTTT
TRBJ1-4 TRBV4-1 TRBD1 . CASSQESRGEKLFF TGCGCCAGCAGCCAAGAATCCAGGGGGGAAAAACTGTTTTTT
TRBJ1-1 TRBV6-5 . . CASSYSGVMNTEAFF TGTGCCAGCAGTTACTCGGGAGTGATGAACACTGAAGCTTTCTTT
TRBJ2-5 TRBV6-5 . . CASTSAGQETQYF TGTGCCAGCACCTCCGCGGGGCAAGAGACCCAGTACTTC
TRBJ1-2 TRBV7-2 TRBD1 . CASSLAPGTGGIIYGYTF TGTGCCAGCAGCTTAGCGCCCGGGACAGGGGGAATAATCTATGGCTACACCTTC
TRBJ1-2 TRBV9 . . CASSVRTRAGGYTF TGTGCCAGCAGCGTACGAACAAGGGCGGGTGGCTACACCTTC
TRBJ1-6 TRBV19 . once CASMGPRQGKSPLHF TGTGCCAGTATGGGTCCCCGGCAGGGGAAATCACCCCTCCACTTT
TRBJ1-2 TRBV5-1 TRBD1 . CASSLVTGEIDGYTF TGCGCCAGCAGCTTGGTAACAGGGGAAATTGATGGCTACACCTTC
TRBJ2-4 TRBV5-1 TRBD2 . CASGSGEGKNIQYF TGCGCCAGCGGGAGTGGGGAGGGCAAAAACATTCAGTACTTC
TRBJ2-1 TRBV11-2 TRBD2 . CASSLSGGGKHNEQFF TGTGCCAGCAGCTTATCGGGCGGGGGTAAACACAATGAGCAGTTCTTC
TRBJ1-4 TRBV7-8 . . CASSPFSRLGASTNEKLFF TGTGCCAGCAGCCCCTTTTCGCGCCTGGGGGCTTCTACTAATGAAAAACTGTTTTTT
TRBJ1-5 TRBV7-8 TRBD1 . CASSLARFTGDTNQPQHF TGTGCCAGCAGCTTAGCGCGGTTCACAGGGGACACCAATCAGCCCCAGCATTTT
TRBJ1-5 TRBV6-1 . . CASSEVSGSNSNQPQHF TGTGCCAGCAGTGAAGTCTCGGGGAGTAATAGCAATCAGCCCCAGCATTTT
TRBJ2-5 TRBV11-2 TRBD2 . CASSSGLAGGPQETQYF TGTGCCAGCAGCTCCGGACTAGCGGGAGGGCCCCAAGAGACCCAGTACTTC
TRBJ1-6 TRBV19 TRBD1 once CASSIRMGQGSNSPLHF TGTGCCAGTAGTATCCGTATGGGACAGGGCTCCAATTCACCCCTCCACTTT
TRBJ1-1 TRBV5-1 TRBD1 . CASRPTGAGEAFF TGCGCCAGCAGGCCGACAGGGGCCGGAGAAGCTTTCTTT
TRBJ1-6 TRBV9 . . CASSAQTTGSLHF TGTGCCAGCAGCGCTCAAACTACAGGGAGCCTCCACTTT
TRBJ1-2 TRBV4-2 . . CASSQDRVRSGGYTF TGTGCCAGCAGCCAAGATCGGGTAAGGTCGGGTGGCTACACCTTC
TRBJ1-6 TRBV5-1 . . CASSPRDTGVRSPLHF TGCGCCAGCAGCCCCCGGGACACCGGAGTCCGTTCACCCCTCCACTTT
TRBJ2-7 TRBV7-2 TRBD2 once CASSLSGGTSGSSYEQYF TGTGCCAGCAGCCTTAGTGGGGGGACTAGCGGGAGCTCCTACGAGCAGTACTTC
TRBJ1-2 TRBV29-1 . once CSVGETGGYTF TGCAGCGTTGGGGAAACAGGTGGCTACACCTTC
TRBJ2-7 TRBV5-1 TRBD1 . CASSLGQGVEQYF TGCGCCAGCAGCTTAGGGCAGGGGGTTGAGCAGTACTTC
TRBJ2-2 TRBV19 TRBD1 few CASYTGGIRTGELFF TGTGCCAGTTATACAGGGGGCATTCGAACCGGGGAGCTGTTTTTT